Sequencing of this T cell receptor beta chain was carried out in a study of OX40 agonist ivuxolimab in advanced cancers. Some clones are missing from TCRdb's copy, which holds only in-frame ones; the method was immunoSEQ multiplex PCR. The table lists 70,000 to 90,000 clones, approximately 84% of them singletons. Germline V CDR1 and CDR2: SGHVS, FQNEAQ. This CDR3 has 16 amino acids. Between the trimmed V and J ends, which lost 5 bases and 3 bases, there was a span of 17 bases. The receptor's source is an adult with an advanced solid tumor such as melanoma, head and neck, liver or kidney cancer. Sequenced material: CD4+ or CD8+ T cells sorted from blood, taken in a trial of the OX40 agonist ivuxolimab. The rearrangement joins TRBV7-8 to TRBJ2-1, with D perhaps being TRBD1 or TRBD2 (5 bases each). CDR3 in amino acids: CASSPYRDPGYNEQFF. As DNA, the CDR3 is TGTGCCAGCAGCCCCTACCGGGACCCTGGCTACAATGAGCAGTTCTTC.